These 28 T cell receptor beta chains were sequenced from one sample in a study of shared clonotypes between healthy human individuals. Assay: immunoSEQ multiplex PCR; the TCRdb copy retains only in-frame clones and omits some. The data show 950,000 to 1,300,000 clones, roughly 75% seen once. Sequencing input: memory CD4+ T cells sorted from blood. Subset specified: CD45RA-negative fraction. These receptors came from a man younger than 30 in good health.

This clone was picked up a small number of times. Other nucleotide sequences from this sample produce the same CDR3. This chain uses TRBV15 with TRBJ1-2; D is unclear. The CDR3 is 12 residues long. The V end lost 4 bases, the J end lost 2 bases, and 5 bases lay between the germline ends. Germline values: CDR1 LNHNV, CDR2 YYDKDF (reference sequence). The CDR3 nucleotides are TGTGCCACCAGCACCGACAACTATGGCTACACCTTC. Translation: CATSTDNYGYTF. The full variable domain, rest sourced from reference TRBV15 and TRBJ1-2, is DAMVIQNPRYQVTQFGKPVTLSCSQTLNHNVMYWYQQKSSQAPKLLFHYYDKDFNNEADTPDNFQSRRPNTSFCFLDIRSPGLGDTAMYLCATSTDNYGYTFGSGTRLTVV.

A single count supports this clone. This chain connects TRBV19 to TRBJ2-1, with a possible D match to TRBD2 (6 bases). V was shortened by 3 bases and J by 4 bases, with 13 bases between the two germline ends. Germline loops: CDR1 LNHDA, CDR2 SQIVND (reference sequence). The CDR3 is 15 amino acids. The CDR3 loop is CASSMGLGIYNEQFF. For the CDR3, the DNA is TGTGCCAGTAGTATGGGACTGGGGATTTACAATGAGCAGTTCTTC.

This chain joins TRBV19 and TRBJ2-3; 9 nucleotides agree with TRBD1. The V gene's germline CDR1 is LNHDA and CDR2 SQIVND (reference sequence). After removal of 3 bases from V and 4 bases from J, the junction contained 2 bases not matched to a gene. CDR3 length: 14 amino acids. The CDR3: CASSMTGGADTQYF. As DNA, the CDR3 is TGTGCCAGTAGTATGACAGGGGGAGCAGATACGCAGTATTTT.

V is TRBV2 and J is TRBJ1-4; TRBD1 agrees at 7 bases. The ends lost 7 bases at V and 6 bases at J; junction bases unmatched: 11. This CDR3 comprises 15 residues. Germline values: CDR1 SNHLY, CDR2 FYNNEI. CDR3 loop: CASNLRQGGDEKLFF. CDR3 DNA: TGTGCCAGCAACCTTCGACAGGGAGGGGATGAAAAACTGTTTTTT.

This rearrangement joins TRBV7-9 to TRBJ2-2; possibly TRBD2 for D (6 bases). Looked up from germline, CDR1 is SEHNR and CDR2 is FQNEAQ (reference sequence). Trimming removed 5 bases from V and 0 bases from J, with 16 bases in between. This CDR3 is 17 amino acids long. CDR3 in amino acids: CASSPPGGGANTGELFF. Written as DNA, the CDR3 is TGTGCCAGCAGCCCCCCGGGTGGCGGGGCGAACACCGGGGAGCTGTTTTTT.

This clone was detected once. The chain couples TRBV7-9 to TRBJ2-3; perhaps TRBD2 as D (5 bases). The germline V gene has CDR1 SEHNR and CDR2 FQNEAQ (reference sequence). The CDR3 extends over 16 amino acids. The germline V and J ends were trimmed by 4 bases and 3 bases, with 17 bases remaining between them. CDR3 protein: CASSWEQVFWTDTQYF. CDR3 sequence (DNA): TGTGCCAGCAGCTGGGAGCAGGTCTTCTGGACAGATACGCAGTATTTT.

This clone was detected a few times. The chain joins TRBV11-2 to TRBJ2-1; 9 bases are shared with TRBD1. The V and J ends lost 4 bases and 5 bases, in that order; junction bases with no gene match: 0. Germline V lookup: CDR1 SGHAT, CDR2 FQNNGV. The CDR3 has 13 residues. CDR3 region: CASSWTGDNEQFF. The CDR3 nucleotides are TGTGCCAGCAGCTGGACAGGGGACAATGAGCAGTTCTTC.

This clone turned up a few times. This chain connects TRBV20-1 to TRBJ1-2, with D uncertain. V lost 3 bases and J 4 bases, leaving 6 bases between the germline ends. Germline lookup yields CDR1 DFQATT and CDR2 SNEGSKA (reference sequence). The CDR3 totals 11 residues. Here the CDR3 DNA reads TGCAGTGCTAGTGGTGTCTATGGCTACACCTTC. Encoded protein: CSASGVYGYTF.

The J gene is TRBJ2-7, the V gene TRBV29-1; D call uncertain. The CDR3 totals 12 residues. Per germline, CDR1 SQVTM and CDR2 ANQGSEA. Trimming took off 7 bases at V and 0 bases at J, with 10 bases between the two ends. The CDR3 sequence is CSGRSSSYEQYF. The CDR3 nucleotides are TGCAGCGGAAGGAGTAGCTCCTACGAGCAGTACTTC.

V is TRBV18 and J is TRBJ2-3; 12 bases line up with TRBD2. The ends lost 6 bases at V and 2 bases at J; junction bases unmatched: 6. This CDR3 comprises 16 residues. The germline gives CDR1 KGHSH, CDR2 LQKENI. The CDR3 coding sequence is TGTGCCAGCTCTCGACTAGCGGGGGCGCACACAGATACGCAGTATTTT. Translating it yields CASSRLAGAHTDTQYF.

The chain couples TRBV10-1 to TRBJ2-1; D might be TRBD2 (6 bases). This CDR3 comprises 14 residues. Trimming left V 5 bases short and J 9 bases short, with 17 bases between. Germline loops: CDR1 WNHNN, CDR2 SYGVQD (reference sequence). CDR3 protein: CASSLTGEGGEQFF. The CDR3 DNA sequence: TGCGCCAGCAGTCTAACGGGAGAGGGTGGTGAGCAGTTCTTC.

The chain uses TRBV10-3 and TRBJ2-3, with D perhaps matching TRBD2 (6 bases). The CDR3 consists of 12 residues. The V end was cut by 10 bases, the J end by 4 bases, with 12 bases between. Germline-derived CDR1 and CDR2 are ENHRY and SYGVKD. DNA for the CDR3: TGTGCCACGGGAGAATCTGCAGATACGCAGTATTTT. It is translated as CATGESADTQYF.

This clone is a singleton in its sample. This chain connects TRBV5-1 to TRBJ1-4; 9 nucleotides agree with TRBD1. The CDR3 length is 15 residues. CDR1 and CDR2 from the germline V gene are SGHRS and YFSETQ. V shed 4 bases, J shed 8 bases, and the junction held 9 bases outside the gene matches. CDR3 in DNA: TGCGCCAGCAGCAGATCCGGGACAGGGCCAGAAAAACTGTTTTTT. This gives the protein CASSRSGTGPEKLFF.

This clone was seen more than once but under ten times. The chain links TRBV5-6 to TRBJ1-3; no definite D call. CDR3 length: 15 residues. Trimming removed 5 bases at V and 2 bases at J, with 14 bases between. The germline CDR1 and CDR2 sequences are SGHDT and YYEEEE. The CDR3 DNA follows: TGTGCCAGCAGGGGATACGGGAACACTGGAAACACCATATATTTT. Protein product: CASRGYGNTGNTIYF.

V usage is TRBV7-6 and J usage is TRBJ1-2; D perhaps matches TRBD1 (6 bases). The CDR3 has 13 residues. Germline V gene data show CDR1 as SGHVS and CDR2 as FNYEAQ. Deletions cut 6 bases from V and 7 bases from J, with 15 bases between. CDR3 loop: CASSSPGGLGYTF. Written as DNA, the CDR3 is TGTGCCAGCAGTTCACCGGGGGGGCTTGGCTACACCTTC.

This clone was counted once. The chain recombines TRBV11-3 with TRBJ2-2; TRBD2 might be the D (6 bases). Trimming stripped 5 bases from V and 1 base from J, with 11 bases between. From germline, CDR1 is SGHNT and CDR2 YENEEA. CDR3 length: 15 amino acids. The chain's CDR3 is CASSRYSGNTGELFF. DNA for the CDR3: TGTGCCAGCAGCAGATATAGCGGGAACACCGGGGAGCTGTTTTTT.

The chain couples TRBV5-6 to TRBJ1-5; maybe TRBD1 (6 bases). The germline gives CDR1 SGHDT, CDR2 YYEEEE. The germline V and J ends were trimmed by 4 bases and 6 bases, with 14 bases remaining between them. The CDR3 loop spans 14 amino acids. The CDR3 spells CASSLGTTPQPQHF. In nucleotides, the CDR3 is TGTGCCAGCAGCCTGGGGACAACCCCTCAGCCCCAGCATTTT. The full variable domain, its missing parts supplied by reference TRBV5-6 and TRBJ1-5, is DAGVTQSPTHLIKTRGQQVTLRCSPKSGHDTVSWYQQALGQGPQFIFQYYEEEERQRGNFPDRFSGHQFPNYSSELNVNALLLGDSALYLCASSLGTTPQPQHFGDGTRLSIL.

CDR3 nucleotide sequence: TGTGCCAGCAGCCGGACTAGCGGACTATACAATGAGCAGTTCTTC. It is translated as CASSRTSGLYNEQFF. This chain joins TRBV6-1 and TRBJ2-1; 10 bases match TRBD2. The CDR3 has 15 residues. CDR1 is MNHNS and CDR2 is SASEGT in the germline V gene. The V segment lost 6 bases and the J segment 4 bases; nucleotides outside the gene matches: 6.

The chain combines TRBV6-5 with TRBJ1-5, with D perhaps TRBD1 (5 bases). V lost 3 bases and J lost 7, with 16 bases in between. CDR1 is MNHEY, CDR2 SVGAGI, per germline. The CDR3 totals 15 residues. The CDR3 sequence is CASSYTREAQQPQHF. The CDR3 nucleotides are TGTGCCAGCAGTTATACCAGGGAAGCTCAGCAGCCCCAGCATTTT.

The chain is built from TRBV5-8 and TRBJ2-6; 9 bases align to TRBD1. Trimming removed 5 bases from V and 3 bases from J; junction bases left unmatched: 9. This CDR3 has 17 residues. In germline, CDR1 is SGHTS, CDR2 YDEGEE. CDR3 residues: CASSTGQGSSGANVLTF. The DNA for the CDR3 is TGTGCCAGCAGTACGGGACAGGGAAGTAGTGGGGCCAACGTCCTGACTTTC. The full variable domain, with the rest looked up from reference TRBV5-8 and TRBJ2-6, is EAGVTQSPTHLIKTRGQQATLRCSPISGHTSVYWYQQALGLGLQFLLWYDEGEERNRGNFPPRFSGRQFPNYSSELNVNALELEDSALYLCASSTGQGSSGANVLTFGAGSRLTVL.

V usage is TRBV5-6 and J usage is TRBJ2-2; 7 bases agree with TRBD1. V shed 0 bases, J shed 4 bases, and the junction held 9 bases outside the gene matches. Germline CDR1 is SGHDT and CDR2 is YYEEEE. This CDR3 comprises 17 residues. CDR3 loop: CASSLGLTGAGTGELFF. DNA of the CDR3: TGTGCCAGCAGCTTGGGTTTAACAGGGGCAGGCACCGGGGAGCTGTTTTTT.

The chain joins TRBV21-1 to TRBJ1-2; the table calls TRBD1, which could not be checked here. TRBV21-1 is shown as a pseudogene. The CDR3 has 21 residues. Written as DNA, the CDR3 is TGTGCCAGCAGCAAAGTGGGCCGGGACAGCGGATTAAAGGGGTTTAACTATGGCTACACCTTC. Residues: CASSKVGRDSGLKGFNYGYTF.

As concerns this clone: A read error is likely here: a far larger clone is one base away. The CDR3 spells CASSASHEQYF. For the CDR3, the DNA is TGCGCCAGCAGCGCCTCCCACGAGCAGTACTTC. This rearrangement joins TRBV5-1 to TRBJ2-7, with D unclear. This CDR3 spans 11 amino acids. Germline-derived CDR1 and CDR2 are SGHRS and YFSETQ.

On this clone itself: In the same sample, other DNA sequences code for this CDR3. The J gene is TRBJ2-5, the V gene TRBV5-1; 11 nucleotides agree with TRBD2. The V and J ends lost 0 bases and 2 bases, in that order; junction bases with no gene match: 0. Germline V gene lookup returns CDR1 SGHRS and CDR2 YFSETQ. The CDR3 covers 15 residues. CDR3 bases: TGCGCCAGCAGCTTGGGACTAGCGGGGCAAGAGACCCAGTACTTC. Its protein product is CASSLGLAGQETQYF.

V and J are TRBV2 and TRBJ2-7, with D perhaps TRBD1 or TRBD2 (5 bases each). There are 15 residues in the CDR3. V dropped 0 bases and J dropped 2 bases, with 11 bases sitting between them. From germline, CDR1 is SNHLY and CDR2 FYNNEI. This CDR3 is CASSEAWGITYEQYF. Here the CDR3 DNA reads TGTGCCAGCAGTGAAGCGTGGGGGATAACCTACGAGCAGTACTTC.

V gene TRBV10-2 combines with J gene TRBJ2-1; 9 bases map to TRBD2. Germline V lookup: CDR1 WSHSY, CDR2 SAAADI. V lost 6 bases, J lost 9 bases, and 12 bases stayed unmatched. The CDR3 consists of 15 residues. The DNA of the CDR3 is TGCGCCAGCAGAGTACAAGGACTAGCGTGGAGTGAGCAGTTCTTC. Protein product: CASRVQGLAWSEQFF.

The chain uses TRBV7-2 and TRBJ2-5; D call uncertain. CDR1 is SGHTA, CDR2 FQGNSA, per germline. The CDR3 runs to 14 residues. The germline V and J ends were trimmed by 2 bases and 5 bases, with 12 bases remaining between them. CDR3 sequence: CASSLIQGKETQYF. The CDR3 DNA is TGTGCCAGCAGCTTAATACAAGGGAAGGAGACCCAGTACTTC.

The chain employs TRBV11-2 and TRBJ2-1; 7 bases line up with TRBD2. V lost 3 bases and J lost 3; bases outside the gene matches: 11. CDR1 is SGHAT and CDR2 is FQNNGV in the germline V gene. There are 17 residues in the CDR3. In DNA form, the CDR3 reads TGTGCCAGCAGCTTTGGAAGGCAACTAGCGAACTACAATGAGCAGTTCTTC. Encoded protein: CASSFGRQLANYNEQFF. Together with reference TRBV11-2 and TRBJ2-1, the CDR3 gives the full variable domain: EAGVAQSPRYKIIEKRQSVAFWCNPISGHATLYWYQQILGQGPKLLIQFQNNGVVDDSQLPKDRFSAERLKGVDSTLKIQPAKLEDSAVYLCASSFGRQLANYNEQFFGPGTRLTVL.